This T cell receptor (beta chain) was identified in a study of blood T cell repertoires in COVID-19. This CDR3 spans 17 amino acids. Deletions cut 7 bases from V and 0 bases from J, with 19 bases between. Germline loops: CDR1 SGHTA, CDR2 FQGNSA. Profiled with immunoSEQ multiplex PCR; TCRdb holds only in-frame clones, not every one. The sample has roughly 33,000 clones; roughly 90% are singletons. The specimen was peripheral blood. The receptor's source is a human donor in a cohort sampled during active COVID-19. This sequence joins TRBV7-2 and TRBJ2-1; a weak D match, TRBD2 (6 bases). The CDR3 loop reads CASTRRRGGSSYNEQFF. In nucleotides, the CDR3 is TGTGCCAGCACCCGACGGAGGGGAGGAAGCTCCTACAATGAGCAGTTCTTC. The whole variable domain, filled in from reference TRBV7-2 and TRBJ2-1, reads GAGVSQSPSNKVTEKGKDVELRCDPISGHTALYWYRQSLGQGLEFLIYFQGNSAPDKSGLPSDRFSAERTGGSVSTLTIQRTQQEDSAVYLCASTRRRGGSSYNEQFFGPGTRLTVL.